Here is one TCR beta chain with its context. Its cognate antigen has yet to be identified. Qualities for individual bases were not recorded, and no much larger clone is one base off. This record comes from a study of CD8+ T cells in alopecia areata (dated by TCRdb to the late 2010s). For the wider study: The treated patients, all with moderate-to-severe alopecia areata, were enrolled in an open-label pilot trial of oral tofacitinib given at 5 to 10 mg twice daily. Tofacitinib was administered for 6 to 18 months, and 6 months of follow-up off drug were then conducted to assess delayed response and recurrence. For the treated patients, the SALT score, which quantifies what percentage of scalp surface area is affected, served as the measure of disease severity. To study T cell clonal expansion in alopecia areata, the researchers applied high-throughput TCRbeta sequencing to both the C3H/HeJ mouse model and human patients. Scalp tissue and sorted CD4+ and CD8+ peripheral blood T cells from patchy and totalis/universalis alopecia areata patients and from healthy controls were covered by human TCRbeta sequencing. Biopsies were taken from tofacitinib-treated patients at baseline and at 4 and 24 weeks of treatment, and a later scalp biopsy was taken in several of the tofacitinib-treated patients. Scalp clonality was compared among normal scalp (n=4), patchy alopecia areata scalp (n=8), and alopecia totalis/universalis scalp (n=8). RNA came from the PAXgene miRNA kit for fixed scalp, the miRNeasy kit for PBMCs, and the RNeasy kit for mouse skin. TCRbeta CDR3 regions were amplified by immunoSEQ multiplex PCR with 35 Vbeta forward and 13 Jbeta reverse primers. The study at large found these results: Tofacitinib significantly lowered scalp clonality and the number of expanded CD8+ clones among the top 100 scalp clones. Because the treated cohort was small and had just a single nonresponder, larger studies are needed to establish links between baseline CD8+ expansion and response. Compared with normal scalp, lesional scalp had higher clonality and more expanded CD8+ clones, particularly in alopecia totalis/universalis, a pattern that suggests antigenic drive. Resident alphabeta T cells in normal human skin are also sequenced, complicating scalp TCR repertoire analysis, unlike mouse skin dominated by gammadelta T cells. Many expanded lesional clones persisted in scalp and blood during tofacitinib treatment, which may partly explain relapse after stopping treatment. Shared TCR sequences between patients were less evident than in mice, which may be partly attributable to HLA diversity in the patient population.

In light of the paper, this sample's time point label describes: less than 25 weeks on oral tofacitinib. This sample's treatment or condition label indicates: oral pan-JAK inhibitor, 5-10 mg twice daily. From alopecia areata patients, peripheral blood was collected along with lesional scalp punch biopsies. PBMCs were isolated by density centrifugation and stained for CD3, CD4 and CD8, after which CD4+ and CD8+ T cells were sorted on a FACSAria. The library relied on the immunoSEQ multiplex PCR assay. RNA was extracted from all samples and reverse transcribed into cDNA as template for TCR sequencing. SuperScript III was used for first-strand cDNA synthesis, primed with a 2:1 mix of oligo-dT and random hexamers. A synthetic immune receptor repertoire was used to assess amplification bias, and residual bias was removed computationally. From the authors' description of their analysis: After raw reads were preprocessed to remove errors, the CDR3 was defined following IMGT conventions as running from the conserved cysteine to phenylalanine. Clonality was computed by normalizing Shannon entropy by log2 of the number of productive unique TCRs and subtracting the result from 1. CD4 or CD8 identity of scalp clones was inferred by cross-referencing scalp TCRbeta sequences with sorted blood CD4 and CD8 repertoires. The immuneACCESS repertoire file appears here via TCRdb, limited to in-frame rearrangements. These files lack a portion of the clones; in checked studies, under half of the deficit traces to unresolved V genes, and the cause of the others is not known. The D gene and trimming were derived from the DNA, and the V and J assignments and clone size from that table. For this sample the table gives under 350,000 clones, of which 58% were detected only once. The ten largest clonotypes hold approximately 1.7% of the sample.

The CDR3, from cysteine to phenylalanine, totals 12 residues. Kept here is only the CDR3 DNA, which spans 36 bases and is read in frame from base 1. V loses 7 bases, J loses 2 bases, and the germline ends lie 12 bases apart. CDR1 is given as SQVTM and CDR2 as ANQGSEA, both from the germline V gene. The sample in question was CD4+ T cells sorted from blood, obtained at week 24, from a patient treated with tofacitinib. This receptor was taken from a human donor with alopecia areata. The chain employs TRBV29-1 and TRBJ2-7; the D gene is not confidently resolved. The DNA sequence reads TGCAGCGCTCGATTTGACACCTACGAGCAGTACTTC. The resulting protein is CSARFDTYEQYF.